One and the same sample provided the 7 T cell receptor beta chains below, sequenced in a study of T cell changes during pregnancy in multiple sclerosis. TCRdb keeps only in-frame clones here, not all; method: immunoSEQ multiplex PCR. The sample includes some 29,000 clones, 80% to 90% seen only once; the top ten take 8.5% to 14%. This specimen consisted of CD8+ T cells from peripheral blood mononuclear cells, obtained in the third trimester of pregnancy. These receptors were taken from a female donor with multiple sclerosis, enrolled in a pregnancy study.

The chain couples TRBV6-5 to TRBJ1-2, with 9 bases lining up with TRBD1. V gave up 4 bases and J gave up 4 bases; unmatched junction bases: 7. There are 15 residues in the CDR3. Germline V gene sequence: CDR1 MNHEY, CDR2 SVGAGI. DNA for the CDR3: TGTGCCAGCAGTTCCGGACAGGGGATGAGCTATGGCTACACCTTC. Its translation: CASSSGQGMSYGYTF.

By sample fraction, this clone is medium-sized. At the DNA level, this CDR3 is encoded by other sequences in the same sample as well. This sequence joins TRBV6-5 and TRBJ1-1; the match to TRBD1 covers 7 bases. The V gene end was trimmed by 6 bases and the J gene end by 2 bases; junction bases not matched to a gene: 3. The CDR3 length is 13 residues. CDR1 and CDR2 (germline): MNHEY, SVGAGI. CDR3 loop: CASSWTGNTEAFF. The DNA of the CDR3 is TGTGCCAGCAGCTGGACAGGAAACACTGAAGCTTTCTTT.

CDR3 bases: TGCGCCAGCAGCCAAGACTGGGACAGTTACACTGAAGCTTTCTTT. It encodes CASSQDWDSYTEAFF. V and J are TRBV4-1 and TRBJ1-1; 7 bases are a match to TRBD1. Germline V gene data show CDR1 as MGHRA and CDR2 as YSYEKL. The CDR3 totals 15 residues. The junction had 4 bases not matched to a gene; V was cut back by 0 bases and J by 3 bases.

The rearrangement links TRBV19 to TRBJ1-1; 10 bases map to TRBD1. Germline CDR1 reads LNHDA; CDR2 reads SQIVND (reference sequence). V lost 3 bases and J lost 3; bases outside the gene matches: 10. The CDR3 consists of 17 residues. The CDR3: CASSMTPDRGFYTEAFF. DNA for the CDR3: TGTGCCAGTAGTATGACCCCGGACAGGGGGTTCTACACTGAAGCTTTCTTT.

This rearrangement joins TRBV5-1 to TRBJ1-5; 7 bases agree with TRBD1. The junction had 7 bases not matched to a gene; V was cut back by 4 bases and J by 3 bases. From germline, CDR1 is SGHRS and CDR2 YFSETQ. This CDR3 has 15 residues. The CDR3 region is CASSQRTGYNQPQHF. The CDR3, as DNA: TGCGCCAGCAGCCAACGGACAGGATACAATCAGCCCCAGCATTTT.

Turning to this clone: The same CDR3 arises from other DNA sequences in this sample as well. The DNA of the CDR3 is TGTGCCAGCAGCTTAACTAGAGATGAGCAGTTCTTC. Amino acid sequence: CASSLTRDEQFF. This sequence joins TRBV13 and TRBJ2-1; maybe TRBD2 (5 bases). There are 12 residues in the CDR3. Germline CDR1 is PRHDT and CDR2 is FYEKMQ (reference sequence). The V gene lost 2 bases and the J gene lost 8 bases, with 7 bases spanning the gap. Full variable domain (missing parts from reference TRBV13 and TRBJ2-1): AAGVIQSPRHLIKEKRETATLKCYPIPRHDTVYWYQQGPGQDPQFLISFYEKMQSDKGSIPDRFSAQQFSDYHSELNMSSLELGDSALYFCASSLTRDEQFFGPGTRLTVL.

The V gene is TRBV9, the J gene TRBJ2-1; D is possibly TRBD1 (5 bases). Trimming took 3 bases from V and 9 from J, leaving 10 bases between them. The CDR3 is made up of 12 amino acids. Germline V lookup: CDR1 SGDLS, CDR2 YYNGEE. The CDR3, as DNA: TGTGCCAGCAGCGCAAAAGACAGTGAGCAGTTCTTC. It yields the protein CASSAKDSEQFF.